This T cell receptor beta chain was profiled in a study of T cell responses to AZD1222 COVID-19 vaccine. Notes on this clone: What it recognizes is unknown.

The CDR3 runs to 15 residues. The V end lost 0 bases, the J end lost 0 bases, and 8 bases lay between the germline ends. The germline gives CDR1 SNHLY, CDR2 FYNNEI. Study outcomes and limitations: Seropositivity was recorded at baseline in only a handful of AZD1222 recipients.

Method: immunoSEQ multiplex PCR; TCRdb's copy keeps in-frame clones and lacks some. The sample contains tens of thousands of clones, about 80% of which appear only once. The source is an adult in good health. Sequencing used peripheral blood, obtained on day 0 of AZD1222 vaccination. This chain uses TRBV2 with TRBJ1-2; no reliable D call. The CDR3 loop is CASSEARISNYGYTF. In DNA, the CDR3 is TGTGCCAGCAGTGAAGCTCGGATCTCTAACTATGGCTACACCTTC.